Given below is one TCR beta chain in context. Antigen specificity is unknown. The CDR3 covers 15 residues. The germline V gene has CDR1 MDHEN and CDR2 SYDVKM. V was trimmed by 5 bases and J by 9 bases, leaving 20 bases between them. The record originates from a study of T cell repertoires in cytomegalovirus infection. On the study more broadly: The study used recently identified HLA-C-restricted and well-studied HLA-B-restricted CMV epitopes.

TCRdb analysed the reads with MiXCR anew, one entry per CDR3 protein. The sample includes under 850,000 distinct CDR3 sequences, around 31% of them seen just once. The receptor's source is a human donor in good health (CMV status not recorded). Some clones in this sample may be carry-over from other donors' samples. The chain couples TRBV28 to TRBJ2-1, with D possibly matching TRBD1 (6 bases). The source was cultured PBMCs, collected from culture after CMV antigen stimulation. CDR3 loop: CASSPSGHAVLEQFF. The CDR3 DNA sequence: TGTGCCAGCAGTCCCTCGGGACACGCAGTCCTTGAGCAGTTCTTC. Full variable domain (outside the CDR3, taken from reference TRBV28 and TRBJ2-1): DVKVTQSSRYLVKRTGEKVFLECVQDMDHENMFWYRQDPGLGLRLIYFSYDVKMKEKGDIPEGYSVSREKKERFSLILESASTNQTSMYLCASSPSGHAVLEQFFGPGTRLTVL.